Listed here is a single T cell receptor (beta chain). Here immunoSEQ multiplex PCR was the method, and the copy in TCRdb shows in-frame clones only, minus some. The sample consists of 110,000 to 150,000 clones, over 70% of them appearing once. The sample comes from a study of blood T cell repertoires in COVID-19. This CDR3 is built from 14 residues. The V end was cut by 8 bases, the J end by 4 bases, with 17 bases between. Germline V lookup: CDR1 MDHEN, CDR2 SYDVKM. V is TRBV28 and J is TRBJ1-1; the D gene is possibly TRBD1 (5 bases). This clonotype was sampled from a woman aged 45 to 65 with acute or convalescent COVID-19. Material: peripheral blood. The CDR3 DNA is TGTGCCAGCGGGGGGGGGATAGCACGCACTGAAGCTTTCTTT. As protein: CASGGGIARTEAFF. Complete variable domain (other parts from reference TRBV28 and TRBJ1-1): DVKVTQSSRYLVKRTGEKVFLECVQDMDHENMFWYRQDPGLGLRLIYFSYDVKMKEKGDIPEGYSVSREKKERFSLILESASTNQTSMYLCASGGGIARTEAFFGQGTRLTVV.